Listed below are T cell receptor beta chains from one sample, sequenced in a study of blood T cell repertoires in COVID-19. TCRdb's copy holds only in-frame clones and misses some; the assay was immunoSEQ multiplex PCR. The data hold about 330,000 clones, with around 82% observed a single time. The sample was peripheral blood. These TCRs come from a woman aged 50 to 60 with acute or convalescent COVID-19. CDR3s include the opening cysteine and the closing phenylalanine or tryptophan. Each record gives: V gene, D gene, clone size, J gene, CDR3 DNA, CDR3 protein. A D gene is named only where the DNA matches it firmly. Clone size is shown for a subset of rows, as once, few, many or a class of expanded clone.

V: TRBV6-1
D: NA
size: NA
J: TRBJ2-2
DNA: TGTGCCAGCAGTGAAGAAAGAGAGAACACCGGGGAGCTGTTTTTT
CDR3: CASSEERENTGELFF

V: TRBV2
D: NA
size: few
J: TRBJ2-7
DNA: TGTGCCAGCAGCGGACTGGAGGAGCAGTACTTC
CDR3: CASSGLEEQYF

V: TRBV18
D: NA
size: NA
J: TRBJ2-6
DNA: TGTGCCAGCTCACCACCAGGGAGCTCTGGGGCCAACGTCCTGACTTTC
CDR3: CASSPPGSSGANVLTF

V: TRBV19
D: TRBD1
size: NA
J: TRBJ1-5
DNA: TGTGCCAGTAGTCCGGGGACAGGAAATCAGCCCCAGCATTTT
CDR3: CASSPGTGNQPQHF

V: TRBV7-2
D: TRBD1
size: NA
J: TRBJ1-1
DNA: TGTGCCAGCAGCACAAGACAGGGGGCTTTGATTAACACTGAAGCTTTCTTT
CDR3: CASSTRQGALINTEAFF

V: TRBV27
D: NA
size: NA
J: TRBJ1-1
DNA: TGTGCCAGCAGTTCTGGGCTGAACACTGAAGCTTTCTTT
CDR3: CASSSGLNTEAFF

V: TRBV2
D: NA
size: few
J: TRBJ1-1
DNA: TGTGCCAGCAGTCGAGAAATTGAAGCTTTCTTT
CDR3: CASSREIEAFF

V: TRBV5-1
D: TRBD1
size: NA
J: TRBJ1-2
DNA: TGCGCCAGCAGCTTGAAGGGGACAGGAGCTGGCTACACCTTC
CDR3: CASSLKGTGAGYTF

V: TRBV6-2/TRBV6-3
D: NA
size: NA
J: TRBJ2-5
DNA: TGTGCCAGCAGTACTTCAAGACAGCAAGAGACCCAGTACTTC
CDR3: CASSTSRQQETQYF

V: TRBV27
D: TRBD1
size: NA
J: TRBJ2-1
DNA: TGTGCCAGCAGTCTAGCCCGGGACAGATCTTACAATGAGCAGTTCTTC
CDR3: CASSLARDRSYNEQFF

V: TRBV18
D: TRBD1
size: NA
J: TRBJ1-4
DNA: TGTGCCAGCTCACCGACAGGGATGAATGCCGAAAAACTGTTTTTT
CDR3: CASSPTGMNAEKLFF

V: TRBV6-4
D: TRBD2
size: NA
J: TRBJ2-1
DNA: TGTGCCAGCAGTGACTCAGCCAGCGGGGGATACAATGAGCAGTTCTTC
CDR3: CASSDSASGGYNEQFF

V: TRBV28
D: NA
size: many
J: TRBJ2-7
DNA: TGTGCCAGCAATCAAGGTCGGGGGGCGAGGGAGCAGTACTTC
CDR3: CASNQGRGAREQYF

V: TRBV5-4
D: TRBD2
size: NA
J: TRBJ2-2
DNA: TGTGCCAGCAGCCCTCGACTAGCGGGGGGGAACACCGGGGAGCTGTTTTTT
CDR3: CASSPRLAGGNTGELFF

V: TRBV14
D: TRBD1
size: many
J: TRBJ2-2
DNA: TGTGCCAGCTCAGATCAGCAGGGGGCAGGGACCGGGGAGCTGTTTTTT
CDR3: CASSDQQGAGTGELFF

V: TRBV4-2
D: TRBD2
size: few
J: TRBJ2-7
DNA: TGTGCCAGCAGCCAAGGACTTAGCGGGAGCGGTTACGAGCAGTACTTC
CDR3: CASSQGLSGSGYEQYF

V: TRBV6-5
D: TRBD1
size: NA
J: TRBJ2-3
DNA: TGTGCCAGCAGTTACTCGAGGACAGGAGGCACAGATACGCAGTATTTT
CDR3: CASSYSRTGGTDTQYF

V: TRBV3-1/TRBV3-2
D: TRBD2
size: NA
J: TRBJ2-3
DNA: TGTGCCAGCAGCCAAGATGGGCGGGAGGTGGATACGCAGTATTTT
CDR3: CASSQDGREVDTQYF

V: TRBV5-1
D: NA
size: NA
J: TRBJ2-4
DNA: TGCGCCAGCAGCTTGGGGAGCGGGAAAAACATTCAGTACTTC
CDR3: CASSLGSGKNIQYF

V: TRBV5-1
D: NA
size: NA
J: TRBJ1-1
DNA: TGCGCCAGCAGCCCGAAACGTCCGGCAGGCTCCTTGAACACTGAAGCTTTCTTT
CDR3: CASSPKRPAGSLNTEAFF

V: TRBV18
D: NA
size: NA
J: TRBJ2-1
DNA: TGTGCCAGCTCACCGGTTACGGAGAGTGAGCAGTTCTTC
CDR3: CASSPVTESEQFF

V: TRBV18
D: TRBD2
size: NA
J: TRBJ2-1
DNA: TGTGCCAGCTCAACCGGACTAGCATACAATGAGCAGTTCTTC
CDR3: CASSTGLAYNEQFF

V: TRBV12-5
D: NA
size: NA
J: TRBJ1-2
DNA: TGTGCTAGTGGTTTGGACCGGGGGTCGATAAACTATGGCTACACCTTC
CDR3: CASGLDRGSINYGYTF

V: TRBV15
D: TRBD1
size: NA
J: TRBJ2-7
DNA: TGTGCCACCAGCAGAGATCCCCAGGGGGCCTTATCTCGAGAGCAGTACTTC
CDR3: CATSRDPQGALSREQYF

V: TRBV5-1
D: TRBD2
size: few
J: TRBJ2-3
DNA: TGCGCCAGCAGCCCTGGACTGGGGCTAGCGGGGTCCACAGATACGCAGTATTTT
CDR3: CASSPGLGLAGSTDTQYF

V: TRBV19
D: TRBD1
size: NA
J: TRBJ1-2
DNA: TGTGCCAGTAGTGGCGGACAGGGGAATAACTATGGCTACACCTTC
CDR3: CASSGGQGNNYGYTF

V: TRBV6-5
D: NA
size: NA
J: TRBJ2-2
DNA: TGTGCCAGCAGTTACCCCGGGGGGCGCACCGGGGAGCTGTTTTTT
CDR3: CASSYPGGRTGELFF

V: TRBV2
D: TRBD1
size: NA
J: TRBJ1-2
DNA: TGTGCCAGCACTACAGACAGGGGGATGGATGGCTACACCTTC
CDR3: CASTTDRGMDGYTF

V: TRBV12-5
D: TRBD1
size: NA
J: TRBJ1-5
DNA: TGTGCTAGTGGTATAGACAGGGGCTTGAACAATCAGCCCCAGCATTTT
CDR3: CASGIDRGLNNQPQHF

V: TRBV18
D: TRBD1
size: NA
J: TRBJ1-1
DNA: TGTGCCAGCTCACCACCGAATAGACAGGGTTACACTGAAGCTTTCTTT
CDR3: CASSPPNRQGYTEAFF

V: TRBV10-3
D: NA
size: NA
J: TRBJ1-1
DNA: TGTGCCATCAGTGCCGCAGGTAGCACTGAAGCTTTCTTT
CDR3: CAISAAGSTEAFF

V: TRBV5-1
D: NA
size: NA
J: TRBJ2-3
DNA: TGCGCCAGCAGCTTGGAAGGCGGGCCTAGCACAGATACGCAGTATTTT
CDR3: CASSLEGGPSTDTQYF

V: TRBV19
D: NA
size: NA
J: TRBJ1-1
DNA: TGTGCCAGTAGGGTGGAGGAGGGAGGCACTGAAGCTTTCTTT
CDR3: CASRVEEGGTEAFF

V: TRBV5-6
D: NA
size: few
J: TRBJ1-4
DNA: TGTGCCAGCACCAGAACAACTAATGAAAAACTGTTTTTT
CDR3: CASTRTTNEKLFF

V: TRBV5-4
D: TRBD1
size: NA
J: TRBJ2-3
DNA: TGTGCCAGCAGCTTCGGCAGGGGGACAGATACGCAGTATTTT
CDR3: CASSFGRGTDTQYF

V: TRBV5-6
D: NA
size: NA
J: TRBJ1-1
DNA: TGTGCCAGCAGCTTGGCAAGTACAGGCACTGAAGCTTTCTTT
CDR3: CASSLASTGTEAFF

V: TRBV6-9
D: TRBD1
size: NA
J: TRBJ2-5
DNA: TGTGCCAGCAGTTATTCAGAGGGGGCGACCCAGTACTTC
CDR3: CASSYSEGATQYF

V: TRBV5-8
D: NA
size: NA
J: TRBJ1-5
DNA: TGTGCCAGCAGCTTAAATCGAGGGAGTGAAGAGAATCAGCCCCAGCATTTT
CDR3: CASSLNRGSEENQPQHF

V: TRBV6-5
D: NA
size: NA
J: TRBJ1-3
DNA: TGTGCCAGCAGTAGAGGTGGTTTCTCTGGAAACACCATATATTTT
CDR3: CASSRGGFSGNTIYF

V: TRBV29-1
D: NA
size: few
J: TRBJ2-1
DNA: TGCAGCGTTGAATTCTGGCAGAACAATGAGCAGTTCTTC
CDR3: CSVEFWQNNEQFF

V: TRBV12-3/TRBV12-4
D: NA
size: once
J: TRBJ2-1
DNA: TGTGCCAGCAGCCCGACCCGGCGGGGTGAGCAGTTCTTC
CDR3: CASSPTRRGEQFF

V: TRBV7-9
D: TRBD2
size: NA
J: TRBJ2-3
DNA: TGTGCCAGCAGCCCAACCCTACCTAGCGGGGGGCTCTTAGATACGCAGTATTTT
CDR3: CASSPTLPSGGLLDTQYF

V: TRBV7-6
D: NA
size: NA
J: TRBJ1-4
DNA: TGTGCCAGCAGCTTGGACAGTTTAGAAAAACTGTTTTTT
CDR3: CASSLDSLEKLFF

V: TRBV19
D: NA
size: NA
J: TRBJ1-1
DNA: TGTGCCAGTAGTATAGCTGGGAGGGAAACTGAAGCTTTCTTT
CDR3: CASSIAGRETEAFF

V: TRBV3-1/TRBV3-2
D: TRBD1
size: NA
J: TRBJ2-3
DNA: TGTGCCAGCAGCAGACAGACAGGGAACACAGATACGCAGTATTTT
CDR3: CASSRQTGNTDTQYF

V: TRBV7-9
D: NA
size: NA
J: TRBJ1-1
DNA: TGTGCCAGCAGCCCCTCCCCTGATACGAGAGCTTTCTTT
CDR3: CASSPSPDTRAFF

V: TRBV18
D: NA
size: NA
J: TRBJ1-4
DNA: TGTGCCAGCTCACCACCCGGACTCAACCCTAATGAAAAACTGTTTTTT
CDR3: CASSPPGLNPNEKLFF

V: TRBV4-3
D: TRBD2
size: NA
J: TRBJ2-3
DNA: TGCGCCAGCAGCCAAGATAGTGCGCTAGCGGGAGTCCCAGATACGCAGTATTTT
CDR3: CASSQDSALAGVPDTQYF

V: TRBV6-4
D: NA
size: NA
J: TRBJ1-1
DNA: TGTGCCAGCAGCGCGCTGGGGAAGGGGACTGAAGCTTTCTTT
CDR3: CASSALGKGTEAFF

V: TRBV30
D: TRBD1
size: NA
J: TRBJ1-5
DNA: TGTGCCTGGAGGGAGTCGGGACAGGGGGGTCAGCCCCAGCATTTT
CDR3: CAWRESGQGGQPQHF

V: TRBV24-1
D: TRBD1
size: NA
J: TRBJ2-5
DNA: TGTGCCACCAGTGACTCCAGGGGGCCCGGGGAGACCCAGTACTTC
CDR3: CATSDSRGPGETQYF

V: TRBV18
D: NA
size: NA
J: TRBJ1-1
DNA: TGTGCCAGCTCACCACCTCGAGGGATGACTGTGAACACTGAAGCTTTCTTT
CDR3: CASSPPRGMTVNTEAFF